This T cell receptor beta chain was found in a study of blood T cell repertoires in COVID-19 (dated by TCRdb to the early 2020s). Turning to the overall study: Samples covering the acute and convalescent phases of COVID-19 were provided by collaborators in the United States, Italy and Spain. The dataset comprised deeply sampled blood TCRbeta repertoires from subjects exposed to, actively infected with, or recovered from COVID-19. The material from the prospective study consisted of cDNA or gDNA derived from T cells, B-cell-depleted T cells, or PBMCs. A de-identified subject ID, COVID-19 status, age in years and sex were almost always included in the sample metadata. Samples were obtained from the ongoing ImmuneRACE study (first 160 participants) and from about 1,300 subjects provided by 6 global collaborators. The repertoires were released in a freely available public database meant as a resource for research on the immune response to SARS-CoV-2. HLA class I and class II types, where available, came from metadata supplied by the sample provider rather than from assay-based typing.

In the prospective study, participants were roughly 18 to 90 years old, resided in 24 geographic areas of the United States, and were enrolled through a virtual design. To assign participants to cohorts, the prospective study relied on clinical history that participants themselves reported in a screening survey and a study questionnaire. ImmuneRACE Cohort 3 recovered participants were defined by two consecutive negative NP/OP PCR tests, healthcare professional clearance, or symptom resolution. Each participant in the prospective study had whole blood, serum and a nasopharyngeal or oropharyngeal swab collected by mobile phlebotomists. Over a roughly two-month period, participants in the prospective study had the option of providing additional blood draws and questionnaires. Before DNA extraction, prospective study blood samples were shipped either frozen or at room temperature. The junction shows trimming of 6 bases on V and 1 base on J, plus 15 bases between the germline ends. Spanning cysteine to phenylalanine, the CDR3 consists of 15 amino acids. The kept DNA is CDR3 alone, 45 bases in frame from the first base. The germline V gene encodes CDR1 MNHEY and CDR2 SVGAGI.

The immunoSEQ Assay, a bias-controlled multiplex PCR, was used to amplify TCRbeta CDR3 regions from genomic DNA. From the authors' description of their analysis: Nucleated cell counts per sample were estimated from amplification of reference gene primers within the assay. Sequence reads were collapsed and filtered to measure the absolute abundance of every unique TCRbeta CDR3 rearrangement. For each sample, productive Simpson clonality was calculated by taking the square root of Simpson's diversity index across productive rearrangements. The immuneACCESS repertoire file appears here via TCRdb, limited to in-frame rearrangements. These files lack a portion of the clones; in checked studies, under half of the deficit traces to unresolved V genes, and the cause of the others is not known. Clonal size and the V and J genes are those of that table, whereas D and trimming came from the DNA. This sample gives some 400,000 clones in total; about 87% of them show up just once. Jointly, the top ten make up around 1.3% of the sample.

General conclusions and limits of the study: The quantity of clinical and demographic metadata differed by source and by participant and was supplied without curation.

About this clone itself: It has no known antigen specificity. No much larger clone is present one base from it, and per-base qualities are unavailable.

The receptor chain draws on TRBV6-5 and TRBJ2-5; no D gene call is confident. This clonotype originated in a man aged 25-45 years who had recovered from COVID-19. Sequenced input: PBMCs or T cells enriched from blood (not recorded which). This receptor carries the CDR3 CASSPSGSFQETQYF. The nucleotide sequence is TGTGCCAGCAGCCCATCCGGTAGTTTCCAAGAGACCCAGTACTTC.